One and the same sample provided the 4 T cell receptor beta chains below, sequenced in a study of cytomegalovirus exposure and HLA in healthy donors. PCR amplification relied on 60 Vbeta primers (plus 13 Jbeta primers). Clones were read by immunoSEQ multiplex PCR, and TCRdb kept only the in-frame ones, dropping some. The data contain about 150,000 clones, about 85% of them singletons. Sequencing was carried out using PBMCs. The origin of the receptors is a boy aged 2 to 10 in good health and CMV-seronegative.

This chain uses TRBV7-9 with TRBJ2-2; the D is unclear. CDR3 length: 17 residues. V lost 5 bases and J lost 0, with 16 bases in between. Germline V lookup: CDR1 SEHNR, CDR2 FQNEAQ (reference sequence). CDR3 bases: TGTGCCAGCAGCGCCTCTTGGTCTAATCCGAACACCGGGGAGCTGTTTTTT. Its protein is CASSASWSNPNTGELFF.

V usage is TRBV5-4 and J usage is TRBJ2-3, with D perhaps TRBD2 (5 bases). Trimming took 6 bases from V and 0 from J, leaving 17 bases between them. The CDR3 runs 16 residues. Germline V gene lookup returns CDR1 SGHNT and CDR2 YYREEE (reference sequence). The CDR3 bases are TGTGCCAGCACCCCCGGATCCGGGAAGAGCACAGATACGCAGTATTTT. Its protein is CASTPGSGKSTDTQYF.

The rearrangement joins TRBV28 to TRBJ2-1; possibly TRBD1 for D (5 bases). The germline gives CDR1 MDHEN, CDR2 SYDVKM. The CDR3 spans 12 residues. Deletions cut 3 bases from V and 6 bases from J, with 6 bases between. Written as DNA, the CDR3 is TGTGCCAGCAGTTTCAGGGTCAATGAGCAGTTCTTC. Translating gives CASSFRVNEQFF.

The chain has TRBV7-2 and TRBJ1-1, with D tentatively TRBD1 (5 bases). Trimming removed 3 bases at V and 1 base at J, with 12 bases between. Germline CDR1 is SGHTA and CDR2 is FQGNSA. This CDR3 has 15 residues. The CDR3 is CASSFPATGNTEAFF. DNA for the CDR3: TGTGCCAGCAGCTTTCCCGCTACAGGGAACACTGAAGCTTTCTTT.